This T cell receptor (beta chain) emerged from a study of hypomethylating agent response in myelodysplastic syndrome. This CDR3 has 13 residues. The germline CDR1 and CDR2 sequences are MNHNY and SVGAGI (reference sequence). Trimming stripped 0 bases from V and 7 bases from J, with 6 bases between. The analysis used unsorted bulk bone marrow, not T-cell subsets. Study-level results: More novel clonotypes appeared in responders; more contracted clonotypes appeared in non-responders after treatment.

Here immunoSEQ multiplex PCR was the method, and the copy in TCRdb shows in-frame clones only, minus some. The repertoire consists of around 3,000 clones, with roughly three quarters occurring once and the leading ten covering 12%. Remarks on this clone: Its target is unknown.

Sequenced material: bone marrow, taken before or after starting hypomethylating agent treatment for myelodysplastic syndrome (not recorded which). V gene TRBV6-6 combines with J gene TRBJ2-2; unclear D gene. This TCR derives from a human donor with myelodysplastic syndrome. The CDR3 here is CASSYSNYGELFF. The CDR3 bases are TGTGCCAGCAGTTACTCCAACTACGGGGAGCTGTTTTTT.